This T cell receptor (beta chain) was observed in a study of tumor and adjacent non-tumor tissue in lung cancer (dated by TCRdb to 2017 to 2018). For the study in its entirety: By cancer type, the cohort comprised 12 adenocarcinoma patients, 2 squamous cell carcinoma patients and 1 small cell lung cancer patient. Using bulk TCRbeta repertoires from 15 lung cancer patients, the study set lung tumor tissue side by side with matched distant non-tumor lung tissue. Among the approximately 15 patients, ages ranged from about 31 to 80 years, some ten were men and 5 were women, and disease was TNM stage I to III. For each patient, one tumor sample and one normal lung sample were taken, giving about 31 paired specimens that underwent TCRbeta CDR3 sequencing. Sequencing generated a total of more than 100 million productive TCRbeta reads, averaging roughly 4.2 million reads per sample. Overall study outcomes, separate from this receptor: Only around 16 patients were in the cohort, and the authors stated that larger samples and more detailed clinical data are needed. The top 100 clones accounted for a significantly larger cumulative portion of the repertoire in normal lung than in tumor tissue. Because peripheral blood was not sequenced, the blood TCRbeta repertoires of the lung cancer patients in the study went unexamined. Tumor tissue showed significantly higher TCR diversity (inverse Simpson) than normal lung tissue, at 431.37 vs 166.20 (P = 0.0075, Mann-Whitney U test). The methods do not name the sequencing platform or mention unique molecular identifiers. Significantly higher TCR diversity was found in younger patients, and higher tumor TCR diversity was associated with shorter overall and disease-free survival.

This clonotype has more than one count but fewer than ten. Its antigen is not yet known. The junction and the germline gene differ at one end; a read error may be behind it. The library came from multiplex PCR. Sequencing took place on an Illumina HiSeq 2500. TCRbeta libraries were constructed through three rounds of nested PCR with primers (Table S4) according to protocols modified from ARM-PCR. Before sequencing, PCR products of 200-500 bp were excised from the gel and purified with the QIAquick gel extraction kit. As for the original processing: Reads were cleaned using Trimmomatic, were merged into complete CDR3 sequences using FLASH, and were assigned to V(D)J germline segments using MiTCR. VDJtools was used to compute clonal diversity as the inverse Simpson's index. In-frame sequences lacking a premature stop codon were counted as productive reads. TCRdb passed the public sequencing reads through fastp at Q25 and MiXCR, retaining productive beta sequences. Rows with a matching CDR3 protein are joined into one entry that keeps the most common DNA and genes. TCRdb, rather than the study authors, made the V and J calls. Here the sample has about 90,000 distinct CDR3 sequences; around 76% occur a single time. The ten largest clonotypes hold about a fifth of the sample.

RNA was isolated from bulk, unsorted tissue, and RNA quality was assessed with a NanoDrop ND-1000 and an Agilent 2100. For the normal lung samples, distant non-tumor tissue was collected more than 3 cm away from the tumor edge. Newly diagnosed lung cancer patients without prior chemotherapy who had been admitted for thoracic surgery in China between August and November 2014 were enrolled as donors. Anyone who had undergone radiotherapy or chemotherapy before, or who had another cancer at the same time, was left out of the study. Surgical tissue pieces of about 1-2.1 cm3 were preserved in RNAlater solution and were kept at -80 degrees C until use. Sample: distant non-tumor lung tissue. This receptor was taken from a woman aged 45-60 years with non-small cell lung cancer.

In nucleotide form, the sequence is TGTGCCAGCGGCCTCTGGGCGGGGGGGTACAATGAGCGGTTCTTC. Its protein is CASGLWAGGYNERFF. The rearrangement combines TRBV6-1 with TRBJ2-1, with 9 bases aligning to TRBD2. The germline V gene gives CDR1 as MNHNS and CDR2 as SASEGT. The CDR3 runs 15 residues from the cysteine to the phenylalanine. CDR3 DNA only is kept here, 45 bases in frame from base 1.